One and the same sample provided the 10 T cell receptor beta chains below, sequenced in a study of blood T cell repertoires in COVID-19. TCRdb's table, derived via immunoSEQ multiplex PCR, lists solely in-frame clones and lacks some. Of about 48,000 clones listed, 70% to 90% were seen once; the top ten hold about 2.5%. What was sequenced was peripheral blood. These receptors came from a woman over 75 with COVID-19, enrolled during active disease.

The CDR3 is CASSSLTFYEQYF. The CDR3 nucleotides are TGTGCCAGCAGTTCCCTAACTTTCTACGAGCAGTACTTC. The chain employs TRBV6-6 and TRBJ2-7; D gene ambiguous. Germline V gene lookup returns CDR1 MNHNY and CDR2 SVGAGI (reference sequence). V dropped 4 bases and J dropped 3 bases, with 10 bases sitting between them. This CDR3 has 13 amino acids.

V is TRBV19 and J is TRBJ1-2; D is ambiguous. Trimming took 9 bases from V and 0 from J, leaving 20 bases between them. The CDR3 extends over 16 amino acids. Germline V CDR1 and CDR2: LNHDA, SQIVND (reference sequence). The CDR3 DNA is TGTGCCAGCAAGCACAGTGAACCACGAGCTAACTATGGCTACACCTTC. Translating it yields CASKHSEPRANYGYTF.

This rearrangement joins TRBV28 to TRBJ1-1; 9 nucleotides agree with TRBD1. The CDR3 loop spans 14 amino acids. The junction had 8 bases not matched to a gene; V was cut back by 7 bases and J by 5 bases. The V gene's germline CDR1 is MDHEN and CDR2 SYDVKM. CDR3: CASTRTGAATEAFF. In DNA form, the CDR3 reads TGTGCCAGCACCCGGACAGGGGCTGCTACTGAAGCTTTCTTT.

V gene TRBV5-4 combines with J gene TRBJ2-3; possible D gene TRBD1, 5 bases. V lost 0 bases and J 2 bases, leaving 10 bases between the germline ends. In germline, CDR1 is SGHNT, CDR2 YYREEE (reference sequence). The CDR3 has 15 residues. The CDR3 sequence: CASSLAVGATDTQYF. DNA for the CDR3: TGTGCCAGCAGCTTGGCCGTAGGGGCCACAGATACGCAGTATTTT.

This rearrangement joins TRBV15 to TRBJ1-1; 9 bases fit TRBD1. The CDR3 runs 14 residues. The germline gives CDR1 LNHNV, CDR2 YYDKDF (reference sequence). V lost 5 bases and J lost 4; bases outside the gene matches: 5. In nucleotides, the CDR3 is TGTGCCACCAGCGGGGGACAGGGAGCCACTGAAGCTTTCTTT. This encodes CATSGGQGATEAFF.

The V call is TRBV7-9, the J call TRBJ1-2, with D tentatively TRBD1 (6 bases). Germline V lookup: CDR1 SEHNR, CDR2 FQNEAQ (reference sequence). V was cut by 5 bases and J by 2 bases, with 15 bases left in between. The CDR3 is made up of 15 amino acids. This chain's CDR3 is CASSLLGARNYGYTF. The CDR3 DNA is TGTGCCAGCAGCCTTCTGGGGGCTCGGAACTATGGCTACACCTTC.

The chain joins TRBV7-6 to TRBJ1-6; 7 nucleotides match TRBD1. The CDR3 consists of 18 residues. Germline values: CDR1 SGHVS, CDR2 FNYEAQ. Trimming at V came to 5 bases and at J to 6 bases, leaving 16 bases not matched to a gene. This CDR3 is CASSPSSPGTDRNSPLHF. As DNA, the CDR3 is TGTGCCAGCAGCCCCTCCTCCCCCGGGACAGACCGTAATTCACCCCTCCACTTT.

There are a few counts of this clone. This rearrangement joins TRBV6-5 to TRBJ1-2; no firm D call. The CDR3 runs to 12 residues. Germline V CDR1 and CDR2: MNHEY, SVGAGI. Trimming took 7 bases from V and 1 from J, leaving 7 bases between them. The CDR3 loop reads CASTQVNYGYTF. The CDR3 DNA is TGTGCCAGCACGCAGGTTAACTATGGCTACACCTTC.

This clone has only one observation. The chain carries TRBV2 and TRBJ1-5, with TRBD1 matching over 12 bases. Germline V gene sequence: CDR1 SNHLY, CDR2 FYNNEI. The CDR3 covers 15 residues. The V segment lost 5 bases and the J segment 2 bases; nucleotides outside the gene matches: 1. The CDR3 loop is CASSRDRGRNQPQHF. In nucleotides, the CDR3 is TGTGCCAGCAGTAGGGACAGGGGGCGCAATCAGCCCCAGCATTTT.

V usage is TRBV5-6 and J usage is TRBJ2-5, with 7 bases that match TRBD2. Germline V lookup: CDR1 SGHDT, CDR2 YYEEEE. The CDR3 is made up of 14 amino acids. V lost 5 bases, J lost 0 bases, and 4 bases stayed unmatched. DNA of the CDR3: TGTGCCAGCAGTTACCTAGCGGACCAAGAGACCCAGTACTTC. As protein: CASSYLADQETQYF. The complete variable domain, with remaining parts taken from reference TRBV5-6 and TRBJ2-5, reads DAGVTQSPTHLIKTRGQQVTLRCSPKSGHDTVSWYQQALGQGPQFIFQYYEEEERQRGNFPDRFSGHQFPNYSSELNVNALLLGDSALYLCASSYLADQETQYFGPGTRLLVL.